Described below is a single TCR beta chain sequence and its context. Its target antigen remains unknown. No qualities accompany the bases; no much larger clone lies one base away. Healthy HIV-negative adults with no recently reported acute infections or vaccinations were included as donors. Every donor was a Caucasian adult residing in Nashville, Tennessee, USA. CD4+ T cells were enriched by magnetic negative selection, after which naive cells were positively selected on CD45RA and the negative fraction was taken as the memory subset. Blood was obtained by leukapheresis, after which PBMCs were separated by Ficoll-Histopaque density gradient centrifugation and cryopreserved in liquid nitrogen vapor phase. Analytical flow cytometry was used to check the purity and quantity of each magnetically sorted T cell population. From each sorted fraction, genomic DNA was isolated and quantified by UV absorbance on a Nanodrop 2000c.

V is cut by 4 bases and J by 7 bases, and the space between the germline ends is 8 bases. Sequences LNHDA (CDR1) and SQIVND (CDR2) are obtained from the germline V gene (reference sequence). The CDR3 goes from the cysteine to the phenylalanine over 11 residues. Only the CDR3 region is kept as DNA, spanning 33 bases read in frame from base 1. Using the deep immunoSEQ assay, multiplex PCR amplified TCR CDR3 regions from genomic DNA. Extracted genomic DNA from each cell subset was spread evenly across all wells of several immunoSEQ 96-well plates, with each plate serving as a replicate. For sorted subsets, each replicate PCR was loaded with around 200 ng genomic DNA, equivalent to 30,000 or so T cell genomes. Purified libraries were quantified with a Qubit 3.0 fluorometer, sized on a Bioanalyzer 2100, and re-quantified with the KAPA Library Quantification kit. Every immunoSEQ 96-well plate was sequenced on a dedicated single-read 150-cycle Illumina NextSeq 550 flow cell. On the study's bioinformatics: Because the immunoSEQ output included only junctional sequences and no quality scores, the filtering could not be the same as the filtering used for full-length reads. Sequences were annotated with PyIR, a Python wrapper for IgBLAST v1.9, and V/J genes and CDR3 were assigned using IMGT germline references. Reads were filtered out if the reads had weak V/J assignments (E-value above 1e-6), no CDR3, stop codons, out-of-frame junctions, or ambiguous translated residues. V3J clonotypes were defined by identical inferred V gene, J gene, and CDR3 amino acid sequence. The percentage overlap between two repertoires was calculated by dividing the number of shared unique clonotypes by the size of the smaller repertoire. Three approaches were used to assess repertoire richness: RTK rarefaction, the Chao1 estimator, and Recon v2.1 estimates of unobserved clonotypes. Generation probabilities were computed with OLGA for all TCRbeta clonotypes obtained by the gDNA method from several donors. Imported from immuneACCESS, the table was reduced by TCRdb to in-frame sequences with V and J called. These copies leave out some clones; in studies compared against another copy, an unresolved V gene accounts for under half, and the cause of the remainder is not known. V and J calls and clone size are as listed in that table; D and trimming were resolved from the DNA. The sample table records around 2,000,000 clones; 85% to 95% of these occur just once. 0.1% to 0.15% of the sample belongs to the ten largest clones.

This sample was included in a study of shared clonotypes between healthy human individuals (dated by TCRdb to 2020 to 2021). Regarding the study in general: The cohort included three men and a couple of women between 18 and 49 years of age. Per donor, three plates each were used for CD4 naive and CD4 memory, two for CD8 naive, and one for CD8 memory. Blood TCR repertoires of five healthy adults were deeply sequenced to estimate repertoire size and the extent of clonotype sharing between individuals. Libraries were prepared and TCR repertoires were sequenced by different laboratories using diverse techniques, in order to increase sequencing depth and limit assay-specific biases. Each donor's leukapheresis produced roughly between roughly 0.94 and 9.5 billion PBMCs. On the study overall, not on this receptor specifically: About 4.5% of naive CD4, approximately 3.7% of naive CD8, around 2.3% of memory CD4, and 0.4% of memory CD8 clonotypes were shared across a few donors. The small number of donors limited the genetic and exposure-history diversity represented. Pairwise subsampling led to the expectation that sequencing depth would affect the degree of clonotype sharing among donors. Compared with non-shared clonotypes, clonotypes shared by all four sorted-subset donors had higher generation probabilities. Naive subsets generally had larger estimated clonotype richness than memory subsets did. Even with the large sequencing depth, rarefaction of the sorted-subset datasets indicated that sequencing was incomplete. Sampling was restricted to blood, and TCR repertoires in tissues likely differ from the TCR repertoires found in blood.

Sequencing used naive CD4+ T cells sorted from blood. The cell subset or site label, read with the paper, signifies: CD45RA+ positively selected. Recombination connected TRBV19 to TRBJ2-7; the D gene could be TRBD1 or TRBD2, each one agreeing over 5 bases. The clonotype comes from a man aged 18-30 years in good health. The CDR3 reads CASSTGAEQYF. The nucleotides are TGTGCCAGTAGTACCGGGGCTGAGCAGTACTTC.